This note documents a single T cell receptor (beta chain) sequence. This sample was included in a study of OX40 agonist ivuxolimab in advanced cancers. About the study: Three patients had partial responses: one hepatocellular carcinoma, two cutaneous melanoma.

The CDR3 contains 12 residues. The germline CDR1 and CDR2 sequences are MNHNS and SASEGT. V gave up 6 bases and J gave up 11 bases; unmatched junction bases: 9. TCRdb keeps only in-frame clones here, not all; method: immunoSEQ multiplex PCR. The top ten hold around 46% of the sample, which has 10,000 to 11,000 clones, over 55% seen once. Specimen: CD4+ or CD8+ T cells sorted from blood, collected in a trial of the OX40 agonist ivuxolimab. This sequence originates from an adult with an advanced solid tumor such as melanoma, head and neck, liver or kidney cancer. The rearrangement links TRBV6-1 to TRBJ1-1, with 7 bases aligning to TRBD1. The CDR3 region has the DNA TGTGCCAGCAGACAGGGGCTCCGTCGGGCTTTCTTT. Encoded protein: CASRQGLRRAFF.